The 30 T cell receptor beta chains given below trace back to one sample, sequenced in a study of blood T cell repertoires in COVID-19. Using immunoSEQ multiplex PCR, the repertoire was profiled, and TCRdb retains in-frame clones only, with some absent. The data hold 150,000 to 200,000 clones, with over 75% observed a single time. What was sequenced was peripheral blood. The receptors shown here come from a man aged 45-65 years with acute or convalescent COVID-19.

The chain links TRBV30 to TRBJ1-2; D remains unclear. This CDR3 spans 11 amino acids. Trimming removed 0 bases at V and 12 bases at J, with 11 bases between. The germline V gene encodes CDR1 GTSNPN and CDR2 SVGIG (reference sequence). The CDR3 is CAWSVLPLHTF. The CDR3 DNA follows: TGTGCCTGGAGTGTCCTCCCTCTCCACACCTTC.

This chain connects TRBV7-8 to TRBJ1-2; D not resolved. The germline gives CDR1 SGHVS, CDR2 FQNEAQ. Trimming removed 1 base from V and 4 bases from J, with 10 bases in between. This CDR3 comprises 14 residues. The CDR3 protein is CASSLGGLPYGYTF. The CDR3 DNA reads TGTGCCAGCAGCTTAGGAGGCCTTCCCTATGGCTACACCTTC.

The chain recombines TRBV5-1 with TRBJ2-1; 12 bases map to TRBD1. Germline values: CDR1 SGHRS, CDR2 YFSETQ. Losses at the gene ends were 7 bases for V and 9 bases for J; bases not matched to a gene: 14. The length of the CDR3 is 16 residues. For the CDR3, the DNA is TGCGCCAGCTACCGGGACAGGGGGCTTCAACGGGGTGAGCAGTTCTTC. As protein: CASYRDRGLQRGEQFF.

The V and J genes are TRBV9 and TRBJ2-1; 8 bases fit TRBD1. Germline V CDR1 and CDR2: SGDLS, YYNGEE. V lost 4 bases, J lost 7 bases, and 10 bases stayed unmatched. The CDR3 spans 15 residues. CDR3 sequence (DNA): TGTGCCAGCAGCTTAAGAGGACAGGGAGAGAATGAGCAGTTCTTC. It codes for CASSLRGQGENEQFF.

Notes on this clone: Distinct nucleotide sequences in the sample also encode this CDR3. The chain carries TRBV29-1 and TRBJ2-1, with 8 bases fitting TRBD2. Germline V gene data show CDR1 as SQVTM and CDR2 as ANQGSEA. There are 14 residues in the CDR3. The V gene end was trimmed by 3 bases and the J gene end by 4 bases; junction bases not matched to a gene: 5. CDR3 nucleotides: TGCAGCGTTGAGCCTAGCGGGTATTACAATGAGCAGTTCTTC. Translating gives CSVEPSGYYNEQFF.

The chain couples TRBV10-3 to TRBJ2-1; weak D call: TRBD1 (5 bases). CDR3 length equals 12 residues. V dropped 11 bases and J dropped 8 bases, with 16 bases sitting between them. The germline V gene has CDR1 ENHRY and CDR2 SYGVKD. In nucleotides, the CDR3 is TGTGCCGTAGGGGCCTCGCTCTATGAGCAGTTCTTC. Translating gives CAVGASLYEQFF.

This clone appeared a few times. This rearrangement joins TRBV28 to TRBJ1-5; D perhaps matches TRBD1 (6 bases). Germline V gene sequence: CDR1 MDHEN, CDR2 SYDVKM. V was cut by 4 bases and J by 7 bases, with 14 bases left in between. The CDR3 loop spans 14 amino acids. CDR3 DNA: TGTGCCAGCAGTTATACAGGGAACCGACAGCCCCAGCATTTT. This sequence encodes CASSYTGNRQPQHF.

In DNA, the CDR3 is TGTGCCAGCAGCGTAGCTGTTCCAGGGCGTTATTTGGGCAATGAGCAGTTCTTC. Translating it yields CASSVAVPGRYLGNEQFF. V is TRBV9 and J is TRBJ2-1, with a weak D call TRBD1 (5 bases). Trimming took off 0 bases at V and 6 bases at J, with 22 bases between the two ends. There are 18 residues in the CDR3. From germline, CDR1 is SGDLS and CDR2 YYNGEE.

The J gene is TRBJ2-3, the V gene TRBV24-1; 9 nucleotides line up with TRBD2. The trim removed 2 bases at V and 3 bases at J, leaving 14 bases unmatched. CDR3 length: 19 residues. CDR1 is KGHDR, CDR2 SFDVKD, per germline. The CDR3 loop is CATSDSRGGAGGLTDTQYF. DNA for the CDR3: TGTGCCACCAGTGATTCAAGAGGGGGTGCGGGAGGGTTGACAGATACGCAGTATTTT.

In DNA form, the CDR3 reads TGTGCCAGCACCCCGCGGGGGACAGGGGGCAGCTATGGCTACACCTTC. Translating it yields CASTPRGTGGSYGYTF. This chain connects TRBV28 to TRBJ1-2, with 12 bases identical to TRBD1. Germline trimming cut 7 bases from V and 4 bases from J; bases unmatched to any gene: 10. Germline CDR1 reads MDHEN; CDR2 reads SYDVKM. The CDR3 runs 16 residues.

The J gene is TRBJ2-5, the V gene TRBV11-3; 7 nucleotides align to TRBD1. The CDR3 has 16 amino acids. V shed 5 bases, J shed 2 bases, and the junction held 11 bases outside the gene matches. CDR1 and CDR2 (germline): SGHNT, YENEEA. In nucleotides, the CDR3 is TGTGCCAGCAGCCCCAAAGGGACAGATCAACAAGAGACCCAGTACTTC. Amino acid sequence: CASSPKGTDQQETQYF.

V gene TRBV19 combines with J gene TRBJ2-7, with a tentative D call TRBD2 (6 bases). V gave up 5 bases and J gave up 3 bases, with 14 bases separating them. This CDR3 spans 14 amino acids. Germline CDR1 LNHDA, CDR2 SQIVND (reference sequence). The CDR3 DNA is TGTGCCAGTAGTCCCTCCCACGGGGGCTACGAGCAGTACGTC. This gives the protein CASSPSHGGYEQYV.

This chain connects TRBV7-9 to TRBJ2-2, with D hard to call. The germline V and J ends were trimmed by 10 bases and 2 bases, with 17 bases remaining between them. CDR1 and CDR2 (germline): SEHNR, FQNEAQ (reference sequence). CDR3 length equals 15 residues. The CDR3 loop is CATERRLVNTGELFF. The CDR3 DNA reads as TGTGCCACCGAGCGTCGGCTTGTAAACACCGGGGAGCTGTTTTTT.

V gene TRBV12-5 combines with J gene TRBJ1-5, with D perhaps matching TRBD1 (5 bases). Germline-derived CDR1 and CDR2 are LGHNT and FRNRAP. The length of the CDR3 is 14 residues. Trimming pared 5 bases from V and 2 bases from J, leaving 10 bases between. The CDR3 DNA reads TGTGCTAGTGGTCCCGGGGGGGGCAATCAGCCCCAGCATTTT. Protein product: CASGPGGGNQPQHF. The full variable domain, its missing parts supplied by reference TRBV12-5 and TRBJ1-5, is DARVTQTPRHKVTEMGQEVTMRCQPILGHNTVFWYRQTMMQGLELLAYFRNRAPLDDSGMPKDRFSAEMPDATLATLKIQPSEPRDSAVYFCASGPGGGNQPQHFGDGTRLSIL.

The rearrangement links TRBV6-5 to TRBJ1-1, with D possibly being TRBD1 (5 bases). This CDR3 has 13 residues. Germline CDR1 and CDR2: MNHEY and SVGAGI. V lost 11 bases and J lost 3, with 16 bases in between. CDR3 amino acids: CARHRTTYTEAFF. The DNA of the CDR3 is TGTGCCCGCCACCGGACAACCTACACTGAAGCTTTCTTT.

The V call is TRBV30, the J call TRBJ1-5, with 7 bases matching TRBD1. Trimming cost V 4 bases and J 5 bases; bases outside gene matches: 14. In germline, CDR1 is GTSNPN, CDR2 SVGIG (reference sequence). The CDR3 extends over 16 amino acids. DNA of the CDR3: TGTGCCTGGACCGACAGGGCGGACCTAAAAGATCAGCCCCAGCATTTT. It specifies CAWTDRADLKDQPQHF.

This clone has just one count. J is TRBJ2-5 and V is TRBV7-9, with D unresolved. Per the germline V gene, CDR1 is SEHNR and CDR2 is FQNEAQ (reference sequence). Trimming took off 5 bases at V and 1 base at J, with 14 bases between the two ends. The CDR3 has 15 residues. CDR3 coding DNA: TGTGCCAGCAGCCTCAGACTTGCCCTCCAAGAGACCCAGTACTTC. Its protein is CASSLRLALQETQYF.

The chain has TRBV19 and TRBJ2-1; TRBD2 is a possible D gene (5 bases). CDR3 length equals 13 residues. From germline, CDR1 is LNHDA and CDR2 SQIVND (reference sequence). The V and J ends lost 3 bases and 8 bases respectively, with 11 bases between them. The CDR3 DNA is TGTGCCAGTAGTATTCCCGGGAAAGATGAGCAGTTCTTC. Protein product: CASSIPGKDEQFF.

The CDR3 here is CASSVALDRDRKSPLHF. CDR3 bases: TGTGCCAGCAGCGTAGCTTTGGACAGGGACAGAAAATCACCCCTCCACTTT. The chain couples TRBV9 to TRBJ1-6; 8 nucleotides match TRBD1. CDR1 and CDR2 from the germline V gene are SGDLS and YYNGEE. This CDR3 is built from 17 residues. Losses at the gene ends were 0 bases for V and 10 bases for J; bases not matched to a gene: 12.

The chain recombines TRBV28 with TRBJ1-2, with 7 nucleotides matching TRBD1. There are 13 residues in the CDR3. CDR1 and CDR2 (germline): MDHEN, SYDVKM. J lost 6 bases, V lost 5 bases, and 6 bases had no gene match. CDR3: CASSADRPDGYTF. CDR3 DNA sequence: TGTGCCAGCAGTGCGGACAGGCCCGATGGCTACACCTTC.

CDR3 nucleotides: TGCGCCAGCAGCCAAAGCCCTAGCGGACAAGAGACCCAGTACTTC. It translates to CASSQSPSGQETQYF. The chain couples TRBV4-1 to TRBJ2-5; 7 bases map to TRBD2. Germline CDR1 and CDR2: MGHRA and YSYEKL. CDR3 length: 15 amino acids. V lost 2 bases and J lost 2; bases outside the gene matches: 5.

The chain joins TRBV7-2 to TRBJ2-7; 11 bases are shared with TRBD2. This CDR3 contains 14 residues. The V and J ends lost 3 bases and 3 bases, in that order; junction bases with no gene match: 1. Germline assignment: CDR1 SGHTA and CDR2 FQGNSA. The chain's CDR3 is CASSFGTSGYEQYF. Written as DNA, the CDR3 is TGTGCCAGCAGCTTTGGGACTAGCGGCTACGAGCAGTACTTC.

J is TRBJ2-7 and V is TRBV24-1; 7 bases line up with TRBD1. J was trimmed by 9 bases and V by 3 bases; bases with no gene match: 19. CDR1 is KGHDR, CDR2 SFDVKD, per germline. This CDR3 has 17 residues. CDR3 in amino acids: CATSDHRGRSLLRGQYV. The CDR3 bases are TGTGCCACCAGTGATCACAGGGGCCGAAGTTTATTACGAGGGCAGTACGTC.

The rearrangement uses TRBV29-1 and TRBJ1-1; a weak D match, TRBD1 (6 bases). V was cut by 4 bases and J by 4 bases, with 13 bases left in between. Germline values: CDR1 SQVTM, CDR2 ANQGSEA. The CDR3 contains 13 residues. Here the CDR3 reads CSVAQGRGTEAFF. The CDR3 DNA follows: TGCAGCGTTGCACAGGGTAGGGGCACTGAAGCTTTCTTT.

This chain joins TRBV19 and TRBJ1-4; TRBD1 is a possible D gene (6 bases). The V gene's germline CDR1 is LNHDA and CDR2 SQIVND (reference sequence). The CDR3 loop spans 15 amino acids. V was shortened by 7 bases and J by 7 bases, with 19 bases between the two germline ends. The CDR3 nucleotides read TGTGCCAGTACCCCAGACGGGGGGCTGTTTGAAAAACTGTTTTTT. It is translated as CASTPDGGLFEKLFF. The full variable domain, completed using reference TRBV19 and TRBJ1-4, is DGGITQSPKYLFRKEGQNVTLSCEQNLNHDAMYWYRQDPGQGLRLIYYSQIVNDFQKGDIAEGYSVSREKKESFPLTVTSAQKNPTAFYLCASTPDGGLFEKLFFGSGTQLSVL.

This chain uses TRBV28 with TRBJ1-5; D is uncertain. The CDR3 has 15 amino acids. Looked up from germline, CDR1 is MDHEN and CDR2 is SYDVKM. V was trimmed by 7 bases and J by 5 bases, leaving 18 bases between them. CDR3 nucleotide sequence: TGTGCCAGCATTGGGCCTGGCAGGCTTTATCAGCCCCAGCATTTT. Amino acids: CASIGPGRLYQPQHF.

The genes are TRBV9 and TRBJ2-3; 8 bases are shared with TRBD2. With V trimmed by 1 base and J by 0 bases, 7 bases remained unmatched. CDR1 and CDR2 from the germline V gene are SGDLS and YYNGEE. This CDR3 is built from 17 residues. CDR3 region: CASSVQAGGVSTDTQYF. The CDR3 DNA reads as TGTGCCAGCAGCGTACAGGCGGGAGGAGTAAGCACAGATACGCAGTATTTT.

This chain joins TRBV5-1 and TRBJ2-1; TRBD2 matches at 15 bases. With V trimmed by 2 bases and J by 2 bases, 5 bases remained unmatched. The germline V gene encodes CDR1 SGHRS and CDR2 YFSETQ. The CDR3 contains 18 residues. This chain's CDR3 is CASSFSRTSGGAYNEQFF. Written as DNA, the CDR3 is TGCGCCAGCAGCTTCTCCCGGACTAGCGGGGGGGCCTACAATGAGCAGTTCTTC.

The J gene is TRBJ2-3, the V gene TRBV4-2; 12 positions match TRBD2. This CDR3 spans 17 amino acids. V shed 4 bases and J 12 bases; nucleotides not matched to a gene: 17. Per the germline V gene, CDR1 is LGHNA and CDR2 is YNFKEQ. This CDR3 reads CASSPTATSGGGGPQYF. Written as DNA, the CDR3 is TGTGCCAGCAGCCCCACGGCGACTAGCGGGGGAGGGGGGCCCCAGTATTTT.

The J gene is TRBJ2-1, the V gene TRBV10-1; weak D call: TRBD2 (6 bases). Germline-derived CDR1 and CDR2 are WNHNN and SYGVQD (reference sequence). Trimming took off 0 bases at V and 7 bases at J, with 10 bases between the two ends. There are 14 residues in the CDR3. Here the CDR3 reads CASSESRGWNEQFF. The CDR3 coding sequence is TGCGCCAGCAGTGAGTCGCGGGGTTGGAATGAGCAGTTCTTC.